The 30 T cell receptor beta chains below were found in one sample sequenced in a study of CD8 T cells in ankylosing spondylitis. TCRdb reanalysed the 5' RACE reads using MiXCR and keeps one entry per CDR3 protein. The sample yields about 210,000 distinct CDR3 sequences, about 7.3% seen once. These receptors have no identified antigens. Notes on the study in general: Seemingly distinctive of ankylosing spondylitis blood was a TCR beta motif formed by eight highly homologous variants.

The sequencing sample was made of blood, either unsorted or a sorted T cell fraction (not recorded which). The receptors come from a male donor with ankylosing spondylitis.

The chain links TRBV28 to TRBJ2-5; D call uncertain. V lost 6 bases, J lost 1 base, and 9 bases lay in between. CDR3 size: 13 residues. Germline lookup yields CDR1 MDHEN and CDR2 SYDVKM. The CDR3 sequence: CASSFRLQETQYF. The CDR3 DNA reads as TGTGCCAGCAGCTTCCGGCTCCAAGAGACCCAGTACTTC.

J is TRBJ2-1 and V is TRBV6-5; TRBD2 aligns across 7 bases. The CDR3 runs to 15 residues. V was pared by 0 bases and J by 6 bases, with 5 bases of the junction left unmatched. Germline CDR1 MNHEY, CDR2 SVGAGI. This CDR3 reads CASSYSGEGTNEQFF. In nucleotides, the CDR3 is TGTGCCAGCAGTTACTCGGGGGAGGGCACCAATGAGCAGTTCTTC.

This sequence joins TRBV6-6 and TRBJ2-4, with 7 nucleotides matching TRBD2. Trimming took 1 base from V and 8 from J; bases not matched to a gene: 5. The CDR3 covers 14 residues. The germline V gene has CDR1 MNHNY and CDR2 SVGAGI (reference sequence). DNA of the CDR3: TGTGCCAGCAGTTACTGGGGGGGTAACGACATTCAGTACTTC. Its protein is CASSYWGGNDIQYF.

This clonotype was seen a few times. The V gene is TRBV12-3 or TRBV12-4, the J gene TRBJ1-5, with D uncertain. This CDR3 is 14 amino acids long. V shed 3 bases and J shed 0 bases, with 6 bases lying between them. DNA of the CDR3: TGTGCCAGCAGTTTTGGAAATAGCAATCAGCCCCAGCATTTT. Translating it yields CASSFGNSNQPQHF.

This clonotype came up a few times. V and J are TRBV5-1 and TRBJ2-7, with D perhaps TRBD1 (5 bases). Germline V lookup: CDR1 SGHRS, CDR2 YFSETQ. Between the trimmed V and J ends, which lost 0 bases and 4 bases, there was a span of 14 bases. There are 15 residues in the CDR3. CDR3 region: CASSLARGREYEQYF. The CDR3 DNA reads as TGCGCCAGCAGCTTGGCCCGAGGCAGGGAATACGAGCAGTACTTC.

V gene TRBV4-1 combines with J gene TRBJ2-1; D is ambiguous. Trimming took 2 bases from V and 1 from J, leaving 12 bases between them. The CDR3 loop spans 16 amino acids. Germline values: CDR1 MGHRA, CDR2 YSYEKL. The DNA for the CDR3 is TGCGCCAGCAGCCAACGCGCTAGTTTGTCCTACAATGAGCAGTTCTTC. The encoded protein is CASSQRASLSYNEQFF.

This rearrangement joins TRBV19 to TRBJ2-7, with D hard to call. Trimming took 6 bases from V and 3 from J, leaving 12 bases between them. This CDR3 is built from 13 residues. CDR1 and CDR2 (germline): LNHDA, SQIVND (reference sequence). CDR3 in DNA: TGTGCCAGTAGCGTTGGGTGGGGCTACGAGCAGTACTTC. It encodes CASSVGWGYEQYF. The entire variable domain, with the rest obtained from reference TRBV19 and TRBJ2-7, is as follows: DGGITQSPKYLFRKEGQNVTLSCEQNLNHDAMYWYRQDPGQGLRLIYYSQIVNDFQKGDIAEGYSVSREKKESFPLTVTSAQKNPTAFYLCASSVGWGYEQYFGPGTRLTVT.

This clonotype was seen many times. The V and J genes are TRBV3-1 and TRBJ1-2, with D possibly being TRBD1 (6 bases). CDR1 is LGHDT, CDR2 YNNKEL, per germline (reference sequence). The CDR3 contains 17 residues. Trimming shortened V by 2 bases and J by 3 bases, and 19 bases separated the two germline ends. Here the CDR3 reads CASSQPRTASNYYGYTF. DNA for the CDR3: TGTGCCAGCAGCCAACCGAGGACAGCTTCAAACTACTATGGCTACACCTTC.

This clonotype came up many times. The chain uses TRBV28 and TRBJ2-3; 11 bases map to TRBD2. The germline V gene encodes CDR1 MDHEN and CDR2 SYDVKM. The CDR3 loop spans 17 amino acids. V gave up 4 bases and J gave up 1 base; unmatched junction bases: 7. The CDR3 nucleotides are TGTGCCAGCAGTTCGCACCTAGCGGGGGGTCGCACAGATACGCAGTATTTT. Its translation is CASSSHLAGGRTDTQYF.

This clonotype came up many times. The chain employs TRBV19 and TRBJ2-7; 11 bases fit TRBD2. The V gene's germline CDR1 is LNHDA and CDR2 SQIVND (reference sequence). J gave up 1 base and V 4 bases, and 3 bases lay outside the gene matches. The CDR3 sequence is 15 residues long. In DNA form, the CDR3 reads TGTGCCAGTAGTACGATAGCGGGAGGGTCCTACGAGCAGTACTTC. Translating gives CASSTIAGGSYEQYF.

This clonotype was seen many times. The chain has TRBV27 and TRBJ2-7, with D unresolved. Trimming took 4 bases from V and 5 from J, leaving 15 bases between them. Germline V lookup: CDR1 MNHEY, CDR2 SMNVEV (reference sequence). This CDR3 has 14 amino acids. This chain's CDR3 is CASSSNLERHEQYF. The CDR3, as DNA: TGTGCCAGCAGTTCCAATCTAGAACGGCACGAGCAGTACTTC.

This clonotype was seen at least ten times. The chain employs TRBV3-1 and TRBJ2-5; 8 nucleotides line up with TRBD2. Germline V gives CDR1 LGHDT, CDR2 YNNKEL (reference sequence). Losses at the gene ends were 2 bases for V and 1 base for J; bases not matched to a gene: 3. The CDR3 spans 15 residues. CDR3 DNA: TGTGCCAGCAGCCAAACCGGGACTAGCCAAGAGACCCAGTACTTC. Amino acids: CASSQTGTSQETQYF.

The chain uses TRBV28 and TRBJ2-3; possible D gene TRBD2, 5 bases. Germline V gene lookup returns CDR1 MDHEN and CDR2 SYDVKM. The V and J ends lost 6 bases and 0 bases respectively, with 25 bases between them. CDR3 length: 19 amino acids. The chain's CDR3 is CASSPGWFRPTTSTDTQYF. The DNA of the CDR3 is TGTGCCAGCAGCCCCGGTTGGTTTAGGCCGACTACTAGCACAGATACGCAGTATTTT.

The V and J genes are TRBV13 and TRBJ1-6; no firm D call. CDR3 size: 14 residues. Trimming stripped 7 bases from V and 4 bases from J, with 11 bases between. The V gene's germline CDR1 is PRHDT and CDR2 FYEKMQ (reference sequence). The CDR3 coding sequence is TGTGCCAGCATCTGGAAGGAGTATAATTCACCCCTCCACTTT. Its protein product is CASIWKEYNSPLHF.

This clonotype occurred many times. The genes are TRBV4-3 and TRBJ2-5; D may be TRBD2 (5 bases). The V gene lost 2 bases and the J gene lost 3 bases, with 10 bases spanning the gap. This CDR3 comprises 14 residues. Germline V gene lookup returns CDR1 LGHNA and CDR2 YSLEER. CDR3 nucleotides: TGCGCCAGCAGCCAATTTGGGAGCGAAGAGACCCAGTACTTC. As protein: CASSQFGSEETQYF.

The sample holds many counts of this clonotype. The CDR3 here is CASSPGTGGGYEQYF. The CDR3 nucleotides are TGTGCCAGCAGCCCGGGGACAGGGGGTGGCTACGAGCAGTACTTC. This chain uses TRBV7-6 with TRBJ2-7, with 11 bases aligning to TRBD1. Trimming removed 5 bases from V and 3 bases from J; junction bases left unmatched: 6. Looked up from germline, CDR1 is SGHVS and CDR2 is FNYEAQ. The CDR3 totals 15 residues.

In regard to this clonotype: Relative to the germline gene, one junction end is altered; a read error may explain this. The chain links TRBV4-1 to TRBJ1-4, with D tentatively TRBD1 (5 bases). This CDR3 is 16 amino acids long. Germline V gene data show CDR1 as MGHRA and CDR2 as YSYEKL. The CDR3 loop reads CASSLGTPATNDKLFF. As DNA, the CDR3 is TGCGCCAGCAGCCTAGGGACCCCCGCAACTAATGACAAACTGTTTTTT.

The V gene is TRBV10-3, the J gene TRBJ2-1, with TRBD2 matching 13 bases. J gave up 8 bases and V 9 bases, and 4 bases lay outside the gene matches. Germline CDR1 reads ENHRY; CDR2 reads SYGVKD. The CDR3 spans 13 residues. CDR3 residues: CAIRTSGSHEQFF. CDR3 bases: TGTGCCATTAGGACTAGCGGGAGTCATGAGCAGTTCTTC.

The chain is built from TRBV2 and TRBJ2-3, with 10 bases aligning to TRBD1. The germline CDR1 and CDR2 sequences are SNHLY and FYNNEI. There are 14 residues in the CDR3. After removal of 4 bases from V and 5 bases from J, the junction contained 3 bases not matched to a gene. The CDR3 is CASSVGQGIDTQYF. The DNA of the CDR3 is TGTGCCAGCAGTGTGGGACAGGGGATAGATACGCAGTATTTT.

This clonotype was seen only a few times. The gene calls are TRBV19 and TRBJ2-1; D ambiguous. The CDR3 loop spans 17 amino acids. With 3 bases removed from V and 4 bases from J, the gap between germline ends came to 19 bases. Per germline, CDR1 LNHDA and CDR2 SQIVND (reference sequence). CDR3 DNA sequence: TGTGCCAGTAGTATTGGCGTGGTAGATAGAGCTTACAATGAGCAGTTCTTC. The encoded protein is CASSIGVVDRAYNEQFF.

This clonotype appeared many times. The V gene is TRBV7-2, the J gene TRBJ1-4; D ambiguous. Germline CDR1 and CDR2: SGHTA and FQGNSA. This CDR3 has 16 residues. The ends were cut back, 4 bases at V and 0 bases at J, with 12 bases in the middle. CDR3 sequence: CASSSGSGATNEKLFF. The DNA for the CDR3 is TGTGCCAGCAGCTCGGGTTCGGGAGCAACTAATGAAAAACTGTTTTTT.

At least ten counts were recorded for this clonotype. The V gene is TRBV7-8, the J gene TRBJ2-5; no firm D call. CDR3 length equals 11 residues. Germline V CDR1 and CDR2: SGHVS, FQNEAQ. V dropped 3 bases and J dropped 3 bases, with 2 bases sitting between them. The CDR3 spells CASSFKETQYF. The CDR3 nucleotides read TGTGCCAGCAGCTTTAAAGAGACCCAGTACTTC. Looking up the rest from reference TRBV7-8 and TRBJ2-5 gives the full variable domain: GAGVSQSPRYKVAKRGQDVALRCDPISGHVSLFWYQQALGQGPEFLTYFQNEAQLDKSGLPSDRFFAERPEGSVSTLKIQRTQQEDSAVYLCASSFKETQYFGPGTRLLVL.

There are many counts of this clonotype. This CDR3 is CASSLSTQGSTEAFF. CDR3 DNA: TGTGCCAGCAGTTTATCCACACAGGGTAGTACTGAAGCTTTCTTT. The rearrangement uses TRBV28 and TRBJ1-1, with D possibly matching TRBD1 (6 bases). Germline lookup yields CDR1 MDHEN and CDR2 SYDVKM. CDR3 length: 15 residues. V was clipped by 1 base and J by 5 bases, with 14 bases between them.

This clonotype was counted many times. The CDR3, as DNA: TGCGCCAGCAGCTGGACAGCCCGGAACACTGAAGCTTTCTTT. Its protein product is CASSWTARNTEAFF. The chain employs TRBV5-1 and TRBJ1-1; D is perhaps TRBD1 (6 bases). The CDR3 extends over 14 amino acids. The V end was cut by 3 bases, the J end by 1 base, with 10 bases between. CDR1 and CDR2 from the germline V gene are SGHRS and YFSETQ.

This clonotype was observed a handful of times. The V call is TRBV7-9, the J call TRBJ2-5, with D possibly TRBD2 on 5 matching bases. This CDR3 is built from 15 residues. V dropped 5 bases and J dropped 5 bases, with 18 bases sitting between them. Germline V gene data show CDR1 as SEHNR and CDR2 as FQNEAQ (reference sequence). CDR3 bases: TGTGCCAGCAGCACTACTTACGGGGTTTGGGAGACCCAGTACTTC. The encoded protein is CASSTTYGVWETQYF. Variable domain in full (rest from reference TRBV7-9 and TRBJ2-5): DTGVSQNPRHKITKRGQNVTFRCDPISEHNRLYWYRQTLGQGPEFLTYFQNEAQLEKSRLLSDRFSAERPKGSFSTLEIQRTEQGDSAMYLCASSTTYGVWETQYFGPGTRLLVL.

V usage is TRBV29-1 and J usage is TRBJ2-1; D is perhaps TRBD2 (5 bases). Trimming removed 4 bases from V and 14 bases from J, with 12 bases in between. Per the germline V gene, CDR1 is SQVTM and CDR2 is ANQGSEA. The CDR3 is made up of 10 amino acids. The CDR3 bases are TGCAGCGTTGTTTCCCAGGAGGAGTTCTTC. Translated, it gives CSVVSQEEFF.

This rearrangement joins TRBV20-1 to TRBJ1-1, with D uncertain. The germline V gene has CDR1 DFQATT and CDR2 SNEGSKA (reference sequence). The V end lost 7 bases, the J end lost 2 bases, and 14 bases lay between the germline ends. The CDR3 has 13 amino acids. The CDR3 bases are TGCAGTGGTAGGCCAGCGACAAACACTGAAGCTTTCTTT. Translation gives CSGRPATNTEAFF.

This clonotype was seen at least ten times. This sequence joins TRBV12-3 or TRBV12-4 and TRBJ1-6; the D is unclear. This CDR3 contains 14 residues. Trimming took off 3 bases at V and 7 bases at J, with 10 bases between the two ends. The CDR3 loop is CASSLGRANSPLHF. The CDR3 DNA sequence: TGTGCCAGCAGTTTGGGTAGGGCAAATTCACCCCTCCACTTT.

In its sample, this clonotype was seen many times. The chain carries TRBV27 and TRBJ2-7; 9 nucleotides agree with TRBD1. J was trimmed by 6 bases and V by 6 bases; bases with no gene match: 9. Germline V gives CDR1 MNHEY, CDR2 SMNVEV (reference sequence). CDR3 length: 14 amino acids. The CDR3 DNA is TGTGCCAGCAGCCCCGGGACAGGGATCGGCGAGCAGTACTTC. This gives the protein CASSPGTGIGEQYF.

The table lists this clonotype with many counts. The genes are TRBV5-6 and TRBJ2-1; D is uncertain. CDR1 and CDR2 (germline): SGHDT, YYEEEE. The length of the CDR3 is 12 residues. The germline V and J ends were trimmed by 0 bases and 7 bases, with 5 bases remaining between them. The DNA of the CDR3 is TGTGCCAGCAGCTTGGCGAAGAATGAGCAGTTCTTC. Its protein product is CASSLAKNEQFF.